Listed below are T cell receptor beta chains from one sample, sequenced in a study of low-dose radiotherapy and immunotherapy resistance in tumors. Each CDR3 protein gets one entry after TCRdb re-called the reads with MiXCR. The sample includes some 46,000 distinct CDR3 sequences, less than 30% of them seen just once. The sequencing here drew on PBMCs, taken after low-dose radiotherapy plus immunotherapy. These receptor sequences come from a male donor with prostate cancer. CDR3s include the opening cysteine and the closing phenylalanine or tryptophan. Each record gives: V gene, D gene, clone size, J gene, CDR3 protein, CDR3 DNA. The D gene is left open where the match is weak. The listing skips clone size in some rows; elsewhere it reads once, few, many or a size class.

>TRBV6-1|NA|NA|TRBJ1-1
CASSRDGYTEAFF
TGTGCCAGCAGCCGGGACGGCTACACTGAAGCTTTCTTT
>TRBV5-8|NA|few|TRBJ1-2
CASSLGWGYTF
TGTGCCAGCAGCTTGGGGTGGGGCTACACCTTC
>TRBV6-6|NA|many|TRBJ2-7
CASSFRQAEQYF
TGTGCCAGCAGTTTCCGACAGGCGGAGCAGTACTTC
>TRBV20-1|TRBD2|many|TRBJ2-3
CSAATGTSSADTQYF
TGCAGTGCTGCCACCGGGACTAGCTCGGCAGATACGCAGTATTTT
>TRBV12-3/TRBV12-4|NA|many|TRBJ2-7
CASSLLATMGEQYF
TGTGCCAGCAGTTTATTGGCGACTATGGGGGAGCAGTACTTC
>TRBV7-9|NA|many|TRBJ2-4
CASSLEVGEEYF
TGTGCCAGCAGCTTAGAAGTTGGAGAGGAGTACTTC
>TRBV29-1|TRBD1|many|TRBJ1-2
CSVEDRVYDGYTF
TGCAGCGTTGAGGACAGGGTGTACGATGGCTACACCTTC
>TRBV19|TRBD1|many|TRBJ2-3
CASRDRGHTDTQYF
TGTGCCAGTAGAGACAGGGGACACACAGATACGCAGTATTTT
>TRBV10-3|NA|many|TRBJ1-1
CAISESRREAFF
TGTGCCATCAGTGAGTCGCGTCGGGAAGCTTTCTTT
>TRBV5-4|NA|many|TRBJ2-2
CASSLESGANTGELFF
TGTGCCAGCAGCTTGGAATCGGGGGCGAACACCGGGGAGCTGTTTTTT
>TRBV6-1|NA|NA|TRBJ1-1
CASSYGGINTEAFF
TGTGCCAGCAGTTACGGGGGGATTAACACTGAAGCTTTCTTT
>TRBV12-3/TRBV12-4|TRBD1|many|TRBJ2-2
CASTRQGNGELFF
TGTGCCAGCACCCGACAGGGGAACGGGGAGCTGTTTTTT
>TRBV12-3/TRBV12-4|NA|few|TRBJ1-1
CASKRDGNTEAFF
TGTGCCAGCAAGCGGGACGGCAACACTGAAGCTTTCTTT
>TRBV6-2/TRBV6-3|NA|many|TRBJ1-2
CASSEAPAQGHGYTF
TGTGCCAGCAGTGAAGCTCCTGCACAGGGCCATGGCTACACCTTC
>TRBV6-2/TRBV6-3|NA|medium-sized|TRBJ2-7
CASKGNQGTYYEQYF
TGTGCCAGCAAAGGGAACCAGGGGACCTACTACGAGCAGTACTTC
>TRBV2|TRBD2|NA|TRBJ2-3
CASSVGTSGGTDTQYF
TGTGCCAGCAGTGTCGGGACTAGCGGGGGGACAGATACGCAGTATTTT
>TRBV12-3/TRBV12-4|TRBD2|NA|TRBJ2-5
CASTPGLGSGTQYF
TGTGCCAGCACACCGGGACTAGGGTCCGGGACCCAGTACTTC
>TRBV18|TRBD2|many|TRBJ2-3
CASSTASGALNTQYF
TGTGCCAGCTCAACAGCTAGCGGGGCCTTGAATACGCAGTATTTT
>TRBV20-1|TRBD1|few|TRBJ2-3
CSTDRGWTDTQYF
TGCAGTACTGACAGGGGGTGGACAGATACGCAGTATTTT
>TRBV28|TRBD1|many|TRBJ2-2
CASSLPTPGQGTGELFF
TGTGCCAGCAGTTTACCAACCCCGGGACAGGGGACCGGGGAGCTGTTTTTT
>TRBV5-1|NA|many|TRBJ2-3
CASSLGGISDTQYF
TGCGCCAGCAGCTTGGGGGGCATCTCAGATACGCAGTATTTT
>TRBV14|NA|many|TRBJ2-3
CASSQDWMGGVTDTQYF
TGTGCCAGCAGCCAAGATTGGATGGGGGGCGTCACAGATACGCAGTATTTT
>TRBV28|NA|many|TRBJ2-5
CATTGGNQETQYF
TGTGCCACAACGGGTGGGAACCAAGAGACCCAGTACTTC
>TRBV5-6|TRBD2|NA|TRBJ2-1
CASSFPGGTYTYNEQFF
TGTGCCAGCAGCTTCCCGGGGGGGACTTACACCTACAATGAGCAGTTCTTC
>TRBV14|NA|many|TRBJ2-5
CASSISSTQETQYF
TGTGCCAGCAGCATTTCTAGCACACAAGAGACCCAGTACTTC
>TRBV5-6|NA|NA|TRBJ2-7
CASSCRTMGGEQYF
TGTGCCAGCAGCTGTCGTACCATGGGGGGCGAGCAGTACTTC
>TRBV7-3|NA|many|TRBJ2-2
CASSLDTGELFF
TGTGCCAGCAGCTTAGACACCGGGGAGCTGTTTTTT
>TRBV20-1|TRBD2|many|TRBJ2-1
CSARQRGAYNEQFF
TGCAGTGCTAGGCAGCGGGGGGCTTACAATGAGCAGTTCTTC
>TRBV19|TRBD1|many|TRBJ1-5
CASRGTGGEPQHF
TGTGCCAGTAGGGGGACAGGCGGCGAGCCCCAGCATTTT